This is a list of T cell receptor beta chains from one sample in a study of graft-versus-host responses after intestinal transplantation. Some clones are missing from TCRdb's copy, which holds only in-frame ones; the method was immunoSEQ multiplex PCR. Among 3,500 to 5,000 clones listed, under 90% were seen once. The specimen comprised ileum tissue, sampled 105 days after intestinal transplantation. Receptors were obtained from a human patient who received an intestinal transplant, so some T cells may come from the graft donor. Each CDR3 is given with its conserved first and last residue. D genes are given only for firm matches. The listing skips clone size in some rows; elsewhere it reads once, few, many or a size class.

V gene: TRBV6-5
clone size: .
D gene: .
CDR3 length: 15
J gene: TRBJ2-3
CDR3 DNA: TGTGCCAGCAGTTACTCGGGGGCACACACAGATACGCAGTATTTT
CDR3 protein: CASSYSGAHTDTQYF

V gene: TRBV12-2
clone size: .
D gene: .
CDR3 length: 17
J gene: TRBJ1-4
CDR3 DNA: TGTGCAAGTCGCTTAGCGTATACAGGGAGGGCTAATGAAAAACTGTTTTTT
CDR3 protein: CASRLAYTGRANEKLFF

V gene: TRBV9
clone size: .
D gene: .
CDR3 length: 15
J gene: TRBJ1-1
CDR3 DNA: TGTGCCAGCAGCGTAGGAATAAAGGTTAACACTGAAGCTTTCTTT
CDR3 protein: CASSVGIKVNTEAFF

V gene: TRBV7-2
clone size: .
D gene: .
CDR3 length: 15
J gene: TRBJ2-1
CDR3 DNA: TGTGCCAGCAGCTCGACTTATAGCTCCTACAATGAGCAGTTCTTC
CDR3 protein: CASSSTYSSYNEQFF

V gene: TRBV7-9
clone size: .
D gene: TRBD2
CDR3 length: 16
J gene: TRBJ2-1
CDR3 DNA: TGTGCCAGCAGCTTGGGCGGGGGGCTACCCTACAATGAGCAGTTCTTC
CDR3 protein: CASSLGGGLPYNEQFF

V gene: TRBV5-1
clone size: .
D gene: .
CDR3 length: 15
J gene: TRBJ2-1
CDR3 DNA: TGCGCCAGCAGTATGAGGATTGCAACGACGGATGAGCAGTTCTTC
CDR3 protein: CASSMRIATTDEQFF

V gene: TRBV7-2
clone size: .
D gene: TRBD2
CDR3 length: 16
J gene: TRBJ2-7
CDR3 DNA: TGTGCCAGCAGCCGACTAGCGGGGGGGCGCTCGGACGAGCAGTACTTC
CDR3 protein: CASSRLAGGRSDEQYF

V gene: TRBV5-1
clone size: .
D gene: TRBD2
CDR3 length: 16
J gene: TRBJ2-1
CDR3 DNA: TGCGCCAGCAGCTATAGCGGGGGGGCCCCCTACAATGAGCAGTTCTTC
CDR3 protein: CASSYSGGAPYNEQFF

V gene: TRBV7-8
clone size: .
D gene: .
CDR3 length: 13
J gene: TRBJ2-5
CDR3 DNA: TGTGCCAGCAGCTTAACCTATCTTAAGACCCAGTACTTC
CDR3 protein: CASSLTYLKTQYF

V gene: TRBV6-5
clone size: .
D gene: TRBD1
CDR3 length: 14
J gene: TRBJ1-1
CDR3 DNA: TGTGCCAGCAGTTACCAAGACAGGGGCACTGAAGCTTTCTTT
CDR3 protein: CASSYQDRGTEAFF

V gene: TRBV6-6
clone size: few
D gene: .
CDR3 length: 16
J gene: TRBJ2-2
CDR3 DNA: TGTGCCAGCAGTTACTCAGGGACGCCGAACACCGGGGAGCTGTTTTTT
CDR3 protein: CASSYSGTPNTGELFF

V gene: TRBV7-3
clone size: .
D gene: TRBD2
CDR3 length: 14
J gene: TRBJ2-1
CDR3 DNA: TGTGCCAGCAGCATAGCGGGAGTCCCCAATGAGCAGTTCTTC
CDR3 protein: CASSIAGVPNEQFF

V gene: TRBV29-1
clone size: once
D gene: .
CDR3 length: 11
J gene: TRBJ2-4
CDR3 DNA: TGCAGCGGGACAGCCAAAAACATTCAGTACTTC
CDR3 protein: CSGTAKNIQYF

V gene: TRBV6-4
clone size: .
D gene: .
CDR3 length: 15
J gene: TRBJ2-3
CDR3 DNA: TGTGCCAGCAGTGACGGGGCTGGGGACACAGATACGCAGTATTTT
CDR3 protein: CASSDGAGDTDTQYF

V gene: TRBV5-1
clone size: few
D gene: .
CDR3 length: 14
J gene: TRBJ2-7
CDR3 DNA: TGCGCCAGCAGCGGTTCATCGGGGAGGTTCGAGCAGTACTTC
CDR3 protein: CASSGSSGRFEQYF

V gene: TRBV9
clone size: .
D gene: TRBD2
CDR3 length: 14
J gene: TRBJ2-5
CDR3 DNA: TGTGCCAGCAGCGGGACTAGCGGGGGAGAGACCCAGTACTTC
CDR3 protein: CASSGTSGGETQYF

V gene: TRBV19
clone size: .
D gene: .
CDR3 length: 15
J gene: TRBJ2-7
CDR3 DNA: TGTGCCAGTAGTATTAGGGGTCCCGGAGGGGTCGAGCAGTACTTC
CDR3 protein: CASSIRGPGGVEQYF

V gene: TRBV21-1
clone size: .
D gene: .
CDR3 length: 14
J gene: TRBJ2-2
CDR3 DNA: TGTGCCAGCAGCACAGAGGAGGATGCCGGGGAGCTGTTTTTT
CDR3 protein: CASSTEEDAGELFF

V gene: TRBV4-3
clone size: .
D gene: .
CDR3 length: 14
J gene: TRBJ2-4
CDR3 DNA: TGCGCCAGCAGCCTCGGGACAGCCAAAAACATTCAGTACTTC
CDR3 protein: CASSLGTAKNIQYF

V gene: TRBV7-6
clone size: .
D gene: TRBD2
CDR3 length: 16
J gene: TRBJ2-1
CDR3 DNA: TGTGCCAGCAGCCGAGGACTAGCGGGCGCCTACAATGAGCAGTTCTTC
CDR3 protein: CASSRGLAGAYNEQFF

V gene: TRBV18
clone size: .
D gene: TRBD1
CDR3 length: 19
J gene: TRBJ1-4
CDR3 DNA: TGTGCCAGCTCACCCCTATTCGGGACAGGCGCAGCAACTAATGAAAAACTGTTTTTT
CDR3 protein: CASSPLFGTGAATNEKLFF

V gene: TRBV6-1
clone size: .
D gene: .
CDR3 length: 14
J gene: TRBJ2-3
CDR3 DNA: TGTGCCAGCAGTGAACAGGGGAGCACAGATACGCAGTATTTT
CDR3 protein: CASSEQGSTDTQYF

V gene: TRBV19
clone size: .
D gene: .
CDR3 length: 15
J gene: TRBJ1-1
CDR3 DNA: TGTGCCACTAAGGTGGGGGGTAATATGAACACTGAAGCTTTCTTT
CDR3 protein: CATKVGGNMNTEAFF

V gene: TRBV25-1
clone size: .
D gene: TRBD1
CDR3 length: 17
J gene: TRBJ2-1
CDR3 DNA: TGTGCCAGCAGTGGGGGCAGGGGGTGGACTGAACCCAATGAGCAGTTCTTC
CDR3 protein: CASSGGRGWTEPNEQFF

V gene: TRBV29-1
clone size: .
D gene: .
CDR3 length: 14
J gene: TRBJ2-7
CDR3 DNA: TGCAGCGTTGTAGACAGTTGGGGAACCTACGAGCAGTACTTC
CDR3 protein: CSVVDSWGTYEQYF

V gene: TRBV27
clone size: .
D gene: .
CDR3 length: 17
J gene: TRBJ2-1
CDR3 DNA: TGTGCCAGCAGTTCTCCCCTTATGGCGGGAAACGGCAATGAGCAGTTCTTC
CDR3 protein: CASSSPLMAGNGNEQFF

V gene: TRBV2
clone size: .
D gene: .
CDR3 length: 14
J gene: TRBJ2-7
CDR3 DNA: TGTGCCAGCACCGAGGGGGGTCGTAGATACGAGCAGTACTTC
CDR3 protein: CASTEGGRRYEQYF

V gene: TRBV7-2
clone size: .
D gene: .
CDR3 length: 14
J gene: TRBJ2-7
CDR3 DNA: TGTGCCAGCAGCTTAGGACACATTCGGTACGAGCAGTACTTC
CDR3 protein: CASSLGHIRYEQYF

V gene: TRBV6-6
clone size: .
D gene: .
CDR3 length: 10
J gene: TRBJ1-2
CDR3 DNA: TGTGCCAGCAGTTACTATGGCTACACCTTC
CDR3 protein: CASSYYGYTF